These 2 T cell receptor beta chains were all obtained from the same sample, sequenced in a study of cytomegalovirus exposure and HLA in healthy donors. The PCR used 60 Vbeta and 13 Jbeta primers. TCRdb's copy holds only in-frame clones and misses some; the assay was immunoSEQ multiplex PCR. This sample carries roughly 150,000 clones, around 85% of them seen once, and the ten largest clones take 1%. Specimen: PBMCs. The receptors come from a boy aged 2 to 10 in good health and CMV-seronegative.

The chain has TRBV11-3 and TRBJ2-7, with a tentative D call TRBD1 (6 bases). Germline CDR1 and CDR2: SGHNT and YENEEA. There are 15 residues in the CDR3. With 5 bases removed from V and 5 bases from J, the gap between germline ends came to 19 bases. The CDR3 reads CASSTPKQGRNEQYV. CDR3 coding DNA: TGTGCCAGCAGCACCCCAAAACAGGGTCGAAACGAGCAGTACGTC.

The CDR3 region has the DNA TGTGCCAGCAGCGTAGGCGGAATCGACAGAGGCACAAATTCACCCCTCCACTTT. Amino acids: CASSVGGIDRGTNSPLHF. The V call is TRBV9, the J call TRBJ1-6; a possible D gene is TRBD1 (5 bases). This CDR3 region has 18 residues. V was cut by 0 bases and J by 7 bases, with 20 bases left in between. Germline loops: CDR1 SGDLS, CDR2 YYNGEE.